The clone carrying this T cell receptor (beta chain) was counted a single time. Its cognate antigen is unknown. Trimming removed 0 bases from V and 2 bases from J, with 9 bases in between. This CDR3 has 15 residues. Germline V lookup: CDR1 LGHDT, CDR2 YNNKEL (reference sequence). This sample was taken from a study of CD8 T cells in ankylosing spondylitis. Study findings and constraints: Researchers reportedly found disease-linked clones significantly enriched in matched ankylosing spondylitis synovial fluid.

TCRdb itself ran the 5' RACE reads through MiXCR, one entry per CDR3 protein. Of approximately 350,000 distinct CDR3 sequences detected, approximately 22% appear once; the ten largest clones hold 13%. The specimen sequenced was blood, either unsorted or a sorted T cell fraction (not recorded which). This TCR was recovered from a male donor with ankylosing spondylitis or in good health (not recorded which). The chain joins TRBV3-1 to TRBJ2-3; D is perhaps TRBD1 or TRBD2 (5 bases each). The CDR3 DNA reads TGTGCCAGCAGCCAAGATTTCGGGGCCACAGATACGCAGTATTTT. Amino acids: CASSQDFGATDTQYF.